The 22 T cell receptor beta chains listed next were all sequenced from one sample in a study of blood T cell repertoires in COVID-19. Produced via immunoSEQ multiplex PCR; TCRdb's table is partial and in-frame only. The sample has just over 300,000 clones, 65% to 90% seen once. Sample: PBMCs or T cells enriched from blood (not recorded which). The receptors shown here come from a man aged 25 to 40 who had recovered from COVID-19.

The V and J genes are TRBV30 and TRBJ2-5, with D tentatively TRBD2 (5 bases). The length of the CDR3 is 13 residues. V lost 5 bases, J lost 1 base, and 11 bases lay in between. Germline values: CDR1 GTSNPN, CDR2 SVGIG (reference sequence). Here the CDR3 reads CAWARGLQETQYF. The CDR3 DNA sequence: TGTGCCTGGGCCAGAGGGCTCCAAGAGACCCAGTACTTC.

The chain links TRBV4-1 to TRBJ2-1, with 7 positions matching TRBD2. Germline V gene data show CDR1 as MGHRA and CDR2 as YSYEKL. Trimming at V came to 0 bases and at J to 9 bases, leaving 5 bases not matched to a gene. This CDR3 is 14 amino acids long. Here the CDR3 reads CASSQEPSGPEQFF. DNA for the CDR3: TGCGCCAGCAGCCAAGAGCCTAGCGGCCCTGAGCAGTTCTTC.

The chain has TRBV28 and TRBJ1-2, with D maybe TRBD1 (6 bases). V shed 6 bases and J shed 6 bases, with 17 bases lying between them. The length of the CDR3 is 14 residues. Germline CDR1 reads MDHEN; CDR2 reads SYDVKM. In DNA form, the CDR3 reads TGTGCCAGCAGCCGAGGGGGAACAAACCATGGCTACACCTTC. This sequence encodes CASSRGGTNHGYTF.

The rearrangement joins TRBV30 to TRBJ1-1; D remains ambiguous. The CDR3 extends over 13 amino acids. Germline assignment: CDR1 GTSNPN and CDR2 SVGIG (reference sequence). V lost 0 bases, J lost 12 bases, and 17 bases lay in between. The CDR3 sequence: CAWSVGSGMKSFF. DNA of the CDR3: TGTGCCTGGAGTGTAGGCAGCGGAATGAAATCTTTCTTT.

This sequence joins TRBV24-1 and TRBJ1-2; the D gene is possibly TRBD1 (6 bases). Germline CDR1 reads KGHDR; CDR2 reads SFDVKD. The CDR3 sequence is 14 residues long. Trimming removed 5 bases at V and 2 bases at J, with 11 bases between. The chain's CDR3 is CATSGQELNYGYTF. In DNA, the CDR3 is TGTGCCACCAGTGGACAGGAATTGAACTATGGCTACACCTTC.

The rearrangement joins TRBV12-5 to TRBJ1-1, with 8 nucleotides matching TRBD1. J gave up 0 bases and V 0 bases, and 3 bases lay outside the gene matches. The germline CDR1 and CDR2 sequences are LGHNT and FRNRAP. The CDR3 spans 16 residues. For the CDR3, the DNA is TGTGCTAGTGGTTTGGTAGCGGGACAGGTGAACACTGAAGCTTTCTTT. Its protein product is CASGLVAGQVNTEAFF.

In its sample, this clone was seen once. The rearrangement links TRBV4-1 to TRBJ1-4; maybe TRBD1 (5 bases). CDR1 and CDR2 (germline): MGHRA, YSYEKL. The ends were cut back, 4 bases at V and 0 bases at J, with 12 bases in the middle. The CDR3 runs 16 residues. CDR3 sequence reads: CASSRSPGATNEKLFF. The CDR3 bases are TGCGCCAGCAGCCGAAGTCCGGGGGCAACTAATGAAAAACTGTTTTTT.

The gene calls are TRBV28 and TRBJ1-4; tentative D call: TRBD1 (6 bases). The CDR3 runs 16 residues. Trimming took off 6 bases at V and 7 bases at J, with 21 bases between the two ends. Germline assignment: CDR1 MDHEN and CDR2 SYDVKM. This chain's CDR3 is CASSQGAGARAEKLFF. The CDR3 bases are TGTGCCAGCAGCCAAGGAGCGGGGGCAAGAGCTGAAAAACTGTTTTTT.

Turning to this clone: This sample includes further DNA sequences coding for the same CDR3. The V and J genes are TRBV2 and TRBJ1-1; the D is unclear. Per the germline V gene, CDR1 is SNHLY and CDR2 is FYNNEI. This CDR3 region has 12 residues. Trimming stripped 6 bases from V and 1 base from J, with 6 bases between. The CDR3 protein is CASRAGNTEAFF. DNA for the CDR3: TGTGCCAGCAGGGCAGGGAACACTGAAGCTTTCTTT.

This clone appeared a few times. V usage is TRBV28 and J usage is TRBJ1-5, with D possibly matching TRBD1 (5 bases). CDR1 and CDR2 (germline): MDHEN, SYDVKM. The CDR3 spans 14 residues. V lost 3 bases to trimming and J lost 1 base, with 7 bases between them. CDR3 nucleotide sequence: TGTGCCAGCAGTTTGGCAGGGAGCAATCAGCCCCAGCATTTT. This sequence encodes CASSLAGSNQPQHF.

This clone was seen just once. CDR3 nucleotides: TGTGCCAGCAGTGAAGGGAGACAGGGGTCACCCCTCCACTTT. This codes for CASSEGRQGSPLHF. The rearrangement uses TRBV2 and TRBJ1-6, with 8 positions matching TRBD1. Germline CDR1 SNHLY, CDR2 FYNNEI. Losses at the gene ends were 1 base for V and 10 bases for J; bases not matched to a gene: 3. CDR3 length: 14 amino acids. The full variable domain, completed using reference TRBV2 and TRBJ1-6, is EPEVTQTPSHQVTQMGQEVILRCVPISNHLYFYWYRQILGQKVEFLVSFYNNEISEKSEIFDDQFSVERPDGSNFTLKIRSTKLEDSAMYFCASSEGRQGSPLHFGNGTRLTVT.

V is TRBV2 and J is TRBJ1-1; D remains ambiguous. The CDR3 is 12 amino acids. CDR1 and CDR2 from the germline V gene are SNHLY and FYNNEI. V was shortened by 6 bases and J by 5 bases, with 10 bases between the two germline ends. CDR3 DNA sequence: TGTGCCAGCAGCCGCGGGAGGACTGAAGCTTTCTTT. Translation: CASSRGRTEAFF.

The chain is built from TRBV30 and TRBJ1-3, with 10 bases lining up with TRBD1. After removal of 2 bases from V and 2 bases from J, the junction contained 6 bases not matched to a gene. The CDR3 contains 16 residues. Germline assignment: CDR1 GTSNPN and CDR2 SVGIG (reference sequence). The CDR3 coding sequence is TGTGCCTGGAGTCACCCGGGGACAGGGGCTGGAAACACCATATATTTT. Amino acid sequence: CAWSHPGTGAGNTIYF.

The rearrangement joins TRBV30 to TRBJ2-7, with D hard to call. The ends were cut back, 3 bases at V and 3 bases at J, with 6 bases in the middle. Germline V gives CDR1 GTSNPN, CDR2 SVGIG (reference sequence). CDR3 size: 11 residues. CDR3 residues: CAWRHGYEQYF. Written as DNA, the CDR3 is TGTGCCTGGAGGCACGGCTACGAGCAGTACTTC. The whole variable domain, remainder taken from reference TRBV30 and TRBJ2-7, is SQTIHQWPATLVQPVGSPLSLECTVEGTSNPNLYWYRQAAGRGLQLLFYSVGIGQISSEVPQNLSASRPQDRQFILSSKKLLLSDSGFYLCAWRHGYEQYFGPGTRLTVT.

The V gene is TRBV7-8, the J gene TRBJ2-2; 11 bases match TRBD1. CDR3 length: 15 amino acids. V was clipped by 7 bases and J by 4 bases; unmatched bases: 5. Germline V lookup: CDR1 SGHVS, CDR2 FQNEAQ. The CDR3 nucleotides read TGTGCCAGCACCTTGGGGACAGGGGGCACCGGGGAGCTGTTTTTT. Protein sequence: CASTLGTGGTGELFF.

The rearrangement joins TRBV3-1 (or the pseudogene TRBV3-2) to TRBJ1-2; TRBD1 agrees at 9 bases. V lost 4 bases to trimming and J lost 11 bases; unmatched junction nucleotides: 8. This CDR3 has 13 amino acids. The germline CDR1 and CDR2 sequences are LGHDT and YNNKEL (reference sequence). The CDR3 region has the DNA TGTGCCAGCAGCCGAAAGGGACAGGGATTGTACACCTTC. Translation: CASSRKGQGLYTF.

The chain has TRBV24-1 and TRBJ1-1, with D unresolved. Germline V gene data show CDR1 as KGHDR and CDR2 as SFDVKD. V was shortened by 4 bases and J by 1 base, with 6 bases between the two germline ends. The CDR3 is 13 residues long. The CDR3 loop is CATSEGPNTEAFF. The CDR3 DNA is TGTGCCACCAGTGAGGGCCCGAACACTGAAGCTTTCTTT.

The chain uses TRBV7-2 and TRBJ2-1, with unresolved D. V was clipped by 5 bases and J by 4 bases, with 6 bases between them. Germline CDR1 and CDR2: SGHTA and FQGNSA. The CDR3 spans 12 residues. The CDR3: CASSAEYNEQFF. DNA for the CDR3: TGTGCCAGCAGCGCGGAATACAATGAGCAGTTCTTC.

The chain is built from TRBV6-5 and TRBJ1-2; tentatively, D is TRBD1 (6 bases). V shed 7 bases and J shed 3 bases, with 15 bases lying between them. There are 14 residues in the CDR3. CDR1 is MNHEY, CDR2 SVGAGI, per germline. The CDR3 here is CASKPPGGYYGYTF. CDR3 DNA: TGTGCCAGCAAGCCCCCGGGGGGCTACTATGGCTACACCTTC.

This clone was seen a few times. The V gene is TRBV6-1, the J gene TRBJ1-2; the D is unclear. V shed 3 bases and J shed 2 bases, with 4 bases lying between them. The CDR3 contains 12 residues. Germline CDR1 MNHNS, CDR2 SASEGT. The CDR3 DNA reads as TGTGCCAGCAGTGAGCGGAACTATGGCTACACCTTC. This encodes CASSERNYGYTF.

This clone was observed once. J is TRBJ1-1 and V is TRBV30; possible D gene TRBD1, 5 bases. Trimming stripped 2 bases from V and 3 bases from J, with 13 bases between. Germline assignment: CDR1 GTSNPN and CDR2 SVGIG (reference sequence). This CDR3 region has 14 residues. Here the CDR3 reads CAWSPGSRYTEAFF. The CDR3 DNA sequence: TGTGCCTGGAGTCCAGGGTCTCGGTACACTGAAGCTTTCTTT. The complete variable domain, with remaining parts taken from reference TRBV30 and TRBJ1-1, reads SQTIHQWPATLVQPVGSPLSLECTVEGTSNPNLYWYRQAAGRGLQLLFYSVGIGQISSEVPQNLSASRPQDRQFILSSKKLLLSDSGFYLCAWSPGSRYTEAFFGQGTRLTVV.

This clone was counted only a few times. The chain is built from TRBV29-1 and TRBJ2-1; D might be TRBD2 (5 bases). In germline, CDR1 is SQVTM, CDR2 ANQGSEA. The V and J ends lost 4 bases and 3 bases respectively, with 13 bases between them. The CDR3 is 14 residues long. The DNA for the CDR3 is TGCAGCGTTGGGAGTGGGAGAGACTACAATGAGCAGTTCTTC. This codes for CSVGSGRDYNEQFF.